The present TCR beta chain was sequenced within a study of control samples from healthy donors and cancer patients. Some clones are missing from TCRdb's copy, which holds only in-frame ones; the method was immunoSEQ multiplex PCR. There are more than 85,000 clones in the sample; 84% occur only once, and under 50% lies in the top ten. Sequencing used PBMCs. This sequence was found in an older man with lung cancer.

The CDR3 DNA reads TGTGCCAGCAGCTTAAATCGGGGGAGCTCCTATAATTCACCCCTCCACTTT. It yields the protein CASSLNRGSSYNSPLHF. This chain joins TRBV11-2 and TRBJ1-6; D is possibly TRBD1 (5 bases). Trimming pared 2 bases from V and 0 bases from J, leaving 11 bases between. The CDR3 loop spans 17 amino acids. CDR1 and CDR2 from the germline V gene are SGHAT and FQNNGV.